Below are 9 T cell receptor beta chains sequenced from a single sample in a study of blood T cell repertoires in COVID-19. Assay: immunoSEQ multiplex PCR; the TCRdb copy retains only in-frame clones and omits some. The sample consists of roughly 100,000 clones, over 70% of them appearing once. Material for sequencing was peripheral blood. The receptors originated from a human donor in a cohort sampled during active or convalescent COVID-19.

This rearrangement joins TRBV29-1 to TRBJ2-5; maybe TRBD2 (5 bases). The V and J ends lost 8 bases and 4 bases respectively, with 17 bases between them. The CDR3 is made up of 13 amino acids. Germline V lookup: CDR1 SQVTM, CDR2 ANQGSEA. CDR3 nucleotides: TGCAGCACCCCTGTCGGGAACGGAGAGACCCAGTACTTC. It yields the protein CSTPVGNGETQYF.

The J gene is TRBJ1-1, the V gene TRBV3-1 (or the pseudogene TRBV3-2), with D unresolved. V dropped 1 base and J dropped 1 base, with 4 bases sitting between them. The CDR3 has 13 amino acids. Germline CDR1 and CDR2: LGHDT and YNNKEL (reference sequence). CDR3 region: CASSQVRNTEAFF. DNA for the CDR3: TGTGCCAGCAGCCAAGTGCGGAACACTGAAGCTTTCTTT.

This clone was seen just once. V is TRBV29-1 and J is TRBJ1-2; D unclear. The CDR3 is 16 amino acids. The V end was cut by 0 bases, the J end by 6 bases, with 20 bases between. From germline, CDR1 is SQVTM and CDR2 ANQGSEA. CDR3 nucleotides: TGCAGCGTTGAAGAGTCGCGAGACAAGTATTCAGATGGCTACACCTTC. Residues: CSVEESRDKYSDGYTF.

The V call is TRBV9, the J call TRBJ1-5, with 8 bases identical to TRBD1. The CDR3 extends over 14 amino acids. V was clipped by 5 bases and J by 5 bases; unmatched bases: 6. CDR1 SGDLS and CDR2 YYNGEE come from the germline V gene. The CDR3 is CASSTGGGDQPQHF. DNA for the CDR3: TGTGCCAGCAGTACAGGGGGTGGGGATCAGCCCCAGCATTTT.

The gene calls are TRBV4-1 and TRBJ1-4; D remains unclear. V shed 1 base and J shed 2 bases, with 8 bases lying between them. The CDR3 extends over 15 amino acids. In germline, CDR1 is MGHRA, CDR2 YSYEKL. DNA for the CDR3: TGCGCCAGCAGCCAAGGCACAGCCACTAATGAAAAACTGTTTTTT. Amino acids: CASSQGTATNEKLFF.

The chain is built from TRBV3-1 (or the pseudogene TRBV3-2) and TRBJ1-5; 10 bases are shared with TRBD1. Germline lookup yields CDR1 LGHDT and CDR2 YNNKEL (reference sequence). This CDR3 spans 19 amino acids. The V and J ends lost 0 bases and 6 bases, in that order; junction bases with no gene match: 14. The CDR3 DNA reads TGTGCCAGCAGCCAAGATTTTGGGTATGGGACAGGGGAGGCTCAGCCCCAGCATTTT. Translated, it gives CASSQDFGYGTGEAQPQHF.

The chain joins TRBV3-1 (or the pseudogene TRBV3-2) to TRBJ1-1, with TRBD1 matching 7 bases. V lost 5 bases, J lost 7 bases, and 7 bases stayed unmatched. CDR3 length equals 13 residues. The germline CDR1 and CDR2 sequences are LGHDT and YNNKEL (reference sequence). The DNA for the CDR3 is TGTGCCAGCAGCTCACCGGGACAGATTGAAGCTTTCTTT. Translation gives CASSSPGQIEAFF.

The chain has TRBV7-2 and TRBJ1-1; 8 nucleotides align to TRBD1. This CDR3 contains 15 residues. Germline loops: CDR1 SGHTA, CDR2 FQGNSA. Trimming took 5 bases from V and 2 from J; bases not matched to a gene: 7. The CDR3 bases are TGTGCCAGCAGCCCGCGGACAGGGAGTAACACTGAAGCTTTCTTT. This gives the protein CASSPRTGSNTEAFF.

The rearrangement joins TRBV30 to TRBJ1-2; D possibly corresponds to TRBD1 (5 bases). The CDR3 length is 15 residues. V lost 4 bases and J 6 bases, leaving 21 bases between the germline ends. CDR1 and CDR2 (germline): GTSNPN, SVGIG (reference sequence). This CDR3 reads CAWTYPLWTGDGYTF. CDR3 coding DNA: TGTGCCTGGACTTACCCGTTGTGGACGGGGGATGGCTACACCTTC. Full variable domain (outside the CDR3, taken from reference TRBV30 and TRBJ1-2): SQTIHQWPATLVQPVGSPLSLECTVEGTSNPNLYWYRQAAGRGLQLLFYSVGIGQISSEVPQNLSASRPQDRQFILSSKKLLLSDSGFYLCAWTYPLWTGDGYTFGSGTRLTVV.